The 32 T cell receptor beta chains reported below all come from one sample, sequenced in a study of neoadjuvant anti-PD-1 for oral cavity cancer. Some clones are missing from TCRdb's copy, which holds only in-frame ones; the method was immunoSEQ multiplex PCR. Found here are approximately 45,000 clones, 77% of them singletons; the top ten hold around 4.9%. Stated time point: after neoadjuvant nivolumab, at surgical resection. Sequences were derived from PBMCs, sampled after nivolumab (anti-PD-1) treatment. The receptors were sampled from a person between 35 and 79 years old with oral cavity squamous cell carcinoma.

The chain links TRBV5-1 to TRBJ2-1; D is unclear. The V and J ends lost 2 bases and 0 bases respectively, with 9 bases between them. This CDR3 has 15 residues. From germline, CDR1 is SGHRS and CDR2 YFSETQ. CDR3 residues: CASSFRVSSYNEQFF. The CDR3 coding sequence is TGCGCCAGCAGCTTTAGGGTTAGCTCCTACAATGAGCAGTTCTTC.

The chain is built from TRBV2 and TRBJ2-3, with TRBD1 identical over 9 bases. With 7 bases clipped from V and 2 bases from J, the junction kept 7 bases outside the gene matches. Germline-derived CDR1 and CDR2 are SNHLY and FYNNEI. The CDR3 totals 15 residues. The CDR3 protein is CASTLTGGNTDTQYF. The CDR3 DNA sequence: TGTGCCAGCACCCTGACAGGGGGGAACACAGATACGCAGTATTTT.

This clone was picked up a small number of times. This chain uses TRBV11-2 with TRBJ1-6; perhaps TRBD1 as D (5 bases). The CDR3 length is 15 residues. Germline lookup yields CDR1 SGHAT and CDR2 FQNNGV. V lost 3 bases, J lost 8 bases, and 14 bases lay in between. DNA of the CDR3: TGTGCCAGCAGCTTCAGGGTTAAAAGGGATTCACCCCTCCACTTT. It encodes CASSFRVKRDSPLHF. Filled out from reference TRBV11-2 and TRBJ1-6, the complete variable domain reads EAGVAQSPRYKIIEKRQSVAFWCNPISGHATLYWYQQILGQGPKLLIQFQNNGVVDDSQLPKDRFSAERLKGVDSTLKIQPAKLEDSAVYLCASSFRVKRDSPLHFGNGTRLTVT.

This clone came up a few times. CDR3 sequence reads: CASSLAQNTEAFF. The CDR3 DNA reads as TGTGCCAGCAGCTTAGCTCAGAACACTGAAGCTTTCTTT. This chain uses TRBV7-9 with TRBJ1-1; no clear D gene. The V end lost 0 bases, the J end lost 1 base, and 3 bases lay between the germline ends. The CDR3 extends over 13 amino acids. Germline loops: CDR1 SEHNR, CDR2 FQNEAQ (reference sequence).

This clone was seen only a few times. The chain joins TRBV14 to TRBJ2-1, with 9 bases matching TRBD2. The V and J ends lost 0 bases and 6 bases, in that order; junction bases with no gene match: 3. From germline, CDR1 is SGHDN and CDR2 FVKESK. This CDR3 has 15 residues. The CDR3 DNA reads TGTGCCAGCAGCCAAGAAGGACTAGCGATCAATGAGCAGTTCTTC. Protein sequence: CASSQEGLAINEQFF.

In DNA, the CDR3 is TGTGCCAGCAGCGAAGGACTAGCGGGGCGGAATGAGCAGTTCTTC. Its protein product is CASSEGLAGRNEQFF. V usage is TRBV11-3 and J usage is TRBJ2-1, with 12 bases identical to TRBD2. The germline V gene encodes CDR1 SGHNT and CDR2 YENEEA. Losses at the gene ends were 5 bases for V and 7 bases for J; bases not matched to a gene: 6. The CDR3 covers 15 residues. Combining the CDR3 with reference TRBV11-3 and TRBJ2-1 gives the whole variable domain EAGVVQSPRYKIIEKKQPVAFWCNPISGHNTLYWYLQNLGQGPELLIRYENEEAVDDSQLPKDRFSAERLKGVDSTLKIQPAELGDSAVYLCASSEGLAGRNEQFFGPGTRLTVL.

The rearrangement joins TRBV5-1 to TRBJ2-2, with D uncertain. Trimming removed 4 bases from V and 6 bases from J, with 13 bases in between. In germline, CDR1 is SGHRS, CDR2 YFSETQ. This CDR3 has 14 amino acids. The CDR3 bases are TGCGCCAGCAGCCCCCTTGAGAAGGCCGGGGAGCTGTTTTTT. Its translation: CASSPLEKAGELFF.

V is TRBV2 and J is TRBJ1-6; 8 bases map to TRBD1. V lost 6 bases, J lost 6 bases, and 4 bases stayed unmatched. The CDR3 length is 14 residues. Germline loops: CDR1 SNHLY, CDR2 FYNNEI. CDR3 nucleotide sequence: TGTGCCAGCAGGCAGGGGGCTGGTAATTCACCCCTCCACTTT. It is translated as CASRQGAGNSPLHF. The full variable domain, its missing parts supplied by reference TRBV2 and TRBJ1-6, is EPEVTQTPSHQVTQMGQEVILRCVPISNHLYFYWYRQILGQKVEFLVSFYNNEISEKSEIFDDQFSVERPDGSNFTLKIRSTKLEDSAMYFCASRQGAGNSPLHFGNGTRLTVT.

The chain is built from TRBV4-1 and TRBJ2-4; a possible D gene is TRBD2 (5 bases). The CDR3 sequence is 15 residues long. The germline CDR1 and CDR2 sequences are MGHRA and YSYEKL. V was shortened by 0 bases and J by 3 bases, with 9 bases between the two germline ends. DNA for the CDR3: TGCGCCAGCAGCCAAGATCATGGAGGCAAAAACATTCAGTACTTC. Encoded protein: CASSQDHGGKNIQYF.

The CDR3 DNA is TGTGCCAGCAGTCCTGACCGACTAGCGGGGGGCCGGGATACGCAGTATTTT. It encodes CASSPDRLAGGRDTQYF. V gene TRBV14 combines with J gene TRBJ2-3, with 13 nucleotides matching TRBD2. The CDR3 extends over 17 amino acids. With V trimmed by 6 bases and J by 6 bases, 12 bases remained unmatched. Germline loops: CDR1 SGHDN, CDR2 FVKESK. The complete variable domain, with remaining parts taken from reference TRBV14 and TRBJ2-3, reads EAGVTQFPSHSVIEKGQTVTLRCDPISGHDNLYWYRRVMGKEIKFLLHFVKESKQDESGMPNNRFLAERTGGTYSTLKVQPAELEDSGVYFCASSPDRLAGGRDTQYFGPGTRLTVL.

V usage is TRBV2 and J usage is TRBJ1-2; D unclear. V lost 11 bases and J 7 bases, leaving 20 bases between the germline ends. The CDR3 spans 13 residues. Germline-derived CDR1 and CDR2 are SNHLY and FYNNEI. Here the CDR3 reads CAGGVDASGGYTF. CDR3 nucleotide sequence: TGTGCCGGCGGAGTGGACGCGTCCGGTGGCTACACCTTC.

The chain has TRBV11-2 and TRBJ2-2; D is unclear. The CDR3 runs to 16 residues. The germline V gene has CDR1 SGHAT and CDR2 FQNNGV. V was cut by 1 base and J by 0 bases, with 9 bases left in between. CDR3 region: CASSLGLFANTGELFF. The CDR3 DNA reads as TGTGCCAGCAGCTTAGGGCTATTCGCGAACACCGGGGAGCTGTTTTTT.

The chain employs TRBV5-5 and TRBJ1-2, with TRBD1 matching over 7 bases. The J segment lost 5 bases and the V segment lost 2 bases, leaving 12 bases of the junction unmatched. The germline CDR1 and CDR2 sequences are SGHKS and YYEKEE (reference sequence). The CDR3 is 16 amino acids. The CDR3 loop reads CASSLNDRVREYGYTF. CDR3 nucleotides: TGTGCCAGCAGCTTAAACGACAGGGTTCGGGAATATGGCTACACCTTC.

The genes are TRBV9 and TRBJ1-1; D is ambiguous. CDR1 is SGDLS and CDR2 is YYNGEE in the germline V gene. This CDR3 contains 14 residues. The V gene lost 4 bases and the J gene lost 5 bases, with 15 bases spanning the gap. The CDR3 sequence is CASSPRVGRTEAFF. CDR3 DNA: TGTGCCAGCAGCCCCCGGGTCGGGAGAACTGAAGCTTTCTTT.

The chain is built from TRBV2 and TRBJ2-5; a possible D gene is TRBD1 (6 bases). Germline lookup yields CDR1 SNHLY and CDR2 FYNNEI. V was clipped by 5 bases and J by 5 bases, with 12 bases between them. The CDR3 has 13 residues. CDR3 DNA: TGTGCCAGCAGTCCTACAGGGCTGGAGACCCAGTACTTC. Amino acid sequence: CASSPTGLETQYF.

Here the CDR3 reads CASSRLAYEQYF. CDR3 DNA sequence: TGTGCCAGCAGCCGACTTGCCTACGAGCAGTACTTC. This chain joins TRBV7-8 and TRBJ2-7; no reliable D call. V was pared by 5 bases and J by 2 bases, with 7 bases between. CDR3 length equals 12 residues. Germline V gene data show CDR1 as SGHVS and CDR2 as FQNEAQ.

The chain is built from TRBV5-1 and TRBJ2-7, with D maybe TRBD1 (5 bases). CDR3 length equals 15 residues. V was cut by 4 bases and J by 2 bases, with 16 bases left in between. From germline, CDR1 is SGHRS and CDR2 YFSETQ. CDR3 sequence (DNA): TGCGCCAGCAGCACGGCCCCGACAGATACCTACGAGCAGTACTTC. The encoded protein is CASSTAPTDTYEQYF.

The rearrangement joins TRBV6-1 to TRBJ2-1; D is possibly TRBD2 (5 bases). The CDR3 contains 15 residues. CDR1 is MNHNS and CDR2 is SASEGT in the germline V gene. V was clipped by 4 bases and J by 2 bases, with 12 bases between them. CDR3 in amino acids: CASSGLVGTYNEQFF. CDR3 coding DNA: TGTGCCAGCAGTGGATTAGTCGGGACCTACAATGAGCAGTTCTTC.

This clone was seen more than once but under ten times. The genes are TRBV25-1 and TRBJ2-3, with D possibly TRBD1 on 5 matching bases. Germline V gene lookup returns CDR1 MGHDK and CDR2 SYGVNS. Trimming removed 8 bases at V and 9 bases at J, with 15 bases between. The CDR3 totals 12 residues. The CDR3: CASSTAWGTQYF. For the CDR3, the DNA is TGTGCCAGCTCTACCGCGTGGGGCACGCAGTATTTT.

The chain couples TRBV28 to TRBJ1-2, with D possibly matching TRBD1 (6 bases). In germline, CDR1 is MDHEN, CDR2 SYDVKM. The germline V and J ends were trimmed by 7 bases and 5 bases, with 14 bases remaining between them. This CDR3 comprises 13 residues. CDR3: CASTPPQGYGYTF. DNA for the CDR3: TGTGCCAGCACCCCACCTCAGGGGTATGGCTACACCTTC.

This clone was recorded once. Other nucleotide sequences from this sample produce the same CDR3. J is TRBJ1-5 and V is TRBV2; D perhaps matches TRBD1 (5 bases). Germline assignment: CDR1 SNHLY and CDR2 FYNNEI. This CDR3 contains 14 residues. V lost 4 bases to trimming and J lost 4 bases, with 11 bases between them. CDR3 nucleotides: TGTGCCAGCAGTGGAGAGGGGTCAAATCAGCCCCAGCATTTT. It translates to CASSGEGSNQPQHF.

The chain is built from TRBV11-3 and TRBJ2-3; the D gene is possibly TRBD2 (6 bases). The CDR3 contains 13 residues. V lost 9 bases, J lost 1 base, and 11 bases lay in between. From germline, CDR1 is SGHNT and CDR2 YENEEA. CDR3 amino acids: CASGRYRTDTQYF. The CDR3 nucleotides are TGTGCCAGTGGGAGGTACCGCACAGATACGCAGTATTTT.

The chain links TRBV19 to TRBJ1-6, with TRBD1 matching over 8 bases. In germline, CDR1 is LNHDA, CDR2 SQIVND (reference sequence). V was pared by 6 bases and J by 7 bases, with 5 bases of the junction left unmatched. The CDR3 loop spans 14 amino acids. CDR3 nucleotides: TGTGCCAGTAGCCCGGACAGGGAAAATTCACCCCTCCACTTT. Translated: CASSPDRENSPLHF.

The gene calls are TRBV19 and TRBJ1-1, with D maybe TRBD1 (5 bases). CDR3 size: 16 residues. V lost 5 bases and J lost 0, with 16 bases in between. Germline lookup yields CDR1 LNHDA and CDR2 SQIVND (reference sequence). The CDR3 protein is CASSQGNSVLNTEAFF. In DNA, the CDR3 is TGTGCCAGTAGTCAGGGAAATTCGGTGCTGAACACTGAAGCTTTCTTT.

The CDR3 region has the DNA TGTGCCAGCAGCTTTAGAGGCGCCTATGGCTACACCTTC. Protein product: CASSFRGAYGYTF. V gene TRBV7-9 combines with J gene TRBJ1-2; D remains ambiguous. The CDR3 runs to 13 residues. The germline V and J ends were trimmed by 3 bases and 4 bases, with 9 bases remaining between them. In germline, CDR1 is SEHNR, CDR2 FQNEAQ (reference sequence).

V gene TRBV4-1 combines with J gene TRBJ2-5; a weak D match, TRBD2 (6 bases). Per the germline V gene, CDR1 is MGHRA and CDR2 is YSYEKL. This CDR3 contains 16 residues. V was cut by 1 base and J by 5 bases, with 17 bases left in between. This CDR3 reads CASSQGDGEVRETQYF. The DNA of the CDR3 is TGCGCCAGCAGCCAAGGAGATGGGGAGGTACGTGAGACCCAGTACTTC.

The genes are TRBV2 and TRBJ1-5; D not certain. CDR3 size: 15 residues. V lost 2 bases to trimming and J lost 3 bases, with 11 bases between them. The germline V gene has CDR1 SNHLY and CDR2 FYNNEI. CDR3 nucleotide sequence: TGTGCCAGCAGTGAAAACGGGTCCCCCAATCAGCCCCAGCATTTT. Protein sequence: CASSENGSPNQPQHF.

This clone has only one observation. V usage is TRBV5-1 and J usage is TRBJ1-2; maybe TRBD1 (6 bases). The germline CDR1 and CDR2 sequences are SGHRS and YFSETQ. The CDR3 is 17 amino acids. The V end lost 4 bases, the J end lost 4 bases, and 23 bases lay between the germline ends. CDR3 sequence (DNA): TGCGCCAGCAGCCCCTTTGCACGGGGGGCGGGAAGCTATGGCTACACCTTC. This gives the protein CASSPFARGAGSYGYTF.

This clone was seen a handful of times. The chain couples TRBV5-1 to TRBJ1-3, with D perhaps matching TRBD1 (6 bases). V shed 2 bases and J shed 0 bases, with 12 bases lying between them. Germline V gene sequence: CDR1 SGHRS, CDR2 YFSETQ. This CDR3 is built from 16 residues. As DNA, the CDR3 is TGCGCCAGCAGCTTACAGGGACAAGGCTCTGGAAACACCATATATTTT. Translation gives CASSLQGQGSGNTIYF.

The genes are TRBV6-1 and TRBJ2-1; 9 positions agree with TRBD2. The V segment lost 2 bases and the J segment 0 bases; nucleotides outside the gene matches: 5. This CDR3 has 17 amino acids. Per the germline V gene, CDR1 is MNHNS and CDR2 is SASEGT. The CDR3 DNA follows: TGTGCCAGCAGTGAACGGAGCGGGAGGACCTCCTACAATGAGCAGTTCTTC. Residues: CASSERSGRTSYNEQFF.

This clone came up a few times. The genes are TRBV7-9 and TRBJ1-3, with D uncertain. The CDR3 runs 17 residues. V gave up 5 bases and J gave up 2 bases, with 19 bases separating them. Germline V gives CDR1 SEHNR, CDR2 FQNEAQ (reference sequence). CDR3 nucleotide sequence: TGTGCCAGCAGCGGACGACCGGGAGCTGGTCCTGGAAACACCATATATTTT. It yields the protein CASSGRPGAGPGNTIYF.

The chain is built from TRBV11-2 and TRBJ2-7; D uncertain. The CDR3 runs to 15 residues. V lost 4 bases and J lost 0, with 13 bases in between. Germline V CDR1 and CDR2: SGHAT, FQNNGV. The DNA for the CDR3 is TGTGCCAGCAGCTCCATTAGCAAACACTCCTACGAGCAGTACTTC. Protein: CASSSISKHSYEQYF.